This TCR beta chain was sequenced for a study of CD8+ T cells in alopecia areata. Study-level results: When scalp samples are sequenced, resident alphabeta T cells of normal skin are also captured.

Notes on this clone: The antigen is not known.

cDNA prepared by RNA extraction and subsequent reverse transcription served as the template for sequencing. Sequencing was performed with immunoSEQ multiplex PCR; in TCRdb, only in-frame clones are kept and a portion is missing. Found here are 150,000 to 200,000 clones, about 60% of them singletons; the top ten hold about 15%. This CDR3 is built from 16 residues. Germline CDR1 and CDR2: MGHRA and YSYEKL. V trimming: 6 bases; J trimming: 3 bases; junction bases outside the gene matches: 10. This clonotype originated in a human donor with alopecia areata. The starting material was CD4+ T cells sorted from blood, obtained at week 0. The chain carries TRBV4-1 and TRBJ1-2, with TRBD1 matching over 10 bases. Here the CDR3 DNA reads TGCGCCAGCAGACCCGGGGATGGACAGGGGGACTATGGCTACACCTTC. It is translated as CASRPGDGQGDYGYTF.